This T cell receptor beta chain was sequenced for a study of shared clonotypes between healthy human individuals. The assay was immunoSEQ multiplex PCR, and TCRdb's table has in-frame clones only and misses some. This table has about 980,000 clones, approximately 76% appearing once. The CDR3 length is 13 residues. Trimming stripped 5 bases from V and 6 bases from J, with 14 bases between. The germline V gene has CDR1 SGHRS and CDR2 YFSETQ. The rearrangement uses TRBV5-1 and TRBJ1-2; D remains unclear. The sequencing sample was made of memory CD4+ T cells sorted from blood. Subset of the sample: CD45RA-negative fraction. The receptor's source is a man aged 18-30 years in good health. The CDR3 bases are TGCGCCAGCAGTAAGCCGTCCACGGATGGCTACACCTTC. Its protein is CASSKPSTDGYTF. Full variable domain (missing parts from reference TRBV5-1 and TRBJ1-2): KAGVTQTPRYLIKTRGQQVTLSCSPISGHRSVSWYQQTPGQGLQFLFEYFSETQRNKGNFPGRFSGRQFSNSRSEMNVSTLELGDSALYLCASSKPSTDGYTFGSGTRLTVV.